The 15 T cell receptor beta chains reported below all come from one sample, sequenced in a study of glioma-infiltrating T cells. The iRepertoire nested amplicon-rescue multiplex PCR amplified TCR alpha and beta CDR3s from RNA. TCRdb itself ran the multiplex PCR reads through MiXCR, one entry per CDR3 protein. The sample contains 170,000 or so distinct CDR3 sequences, around 40% of which appear only once. The sequencing sample was made of glioma tissue, nonneoplastic brain tissue, or PBMCs (not recorded which). These receptors were taken from a human donor with low-grade glioma or glioblastoma, undergoing nonglioma brain surgery, or in good health (not recorded which).

This clonotype was seen repeatedly, ten times or more. The gene calls are TRBV5-8 and TRBJ2-7; 7 nucleotides match TRBD1. The germline CDR1 and CDR2 sequences are SGHTS and YDEGEE. The V and J ends lost 4 bases and 5 bases, in that order; junction bases with no gene match: 9. CDR3 size: 14 residues. The CDR3 spells CASSGRDSLNEQYF. The CDR3 nucleotides read TGTGCCAGCAGCGGACGGGACAGTCTGAACGAGCAGTACTTC. The full variable domain, in which reference TRBV5-8 and TRBJ2-7 provide the parts outside the CDR3, is EAGVTQSPTHLIKTRGQQATLRCSPISGHTSVYWYQQALGLGLQFLLWYDEGEERNRGNFPPRFSGRQFPNYSSELNVNALELEDSALYLCASSGRDSLNEQYFGPGTRLTVT.

The table lists this clonotype with many counts. The chain employs TRBV27 and TRBJ2-7; possibly TRBD2 for D (7 bases). This CDR3 region has 14 residues. V lost 4 bases and J 2 bases, leaving 12 bases between the germline ends. Germline V gene data show CDR1 as MNHEY and CDR2 as SMNVEV (reference sequence). Here the CDR3 DNA reads TGTGCCAGCAGTTGGGGGGCGGGGGCCTACGAGCAGTACTTC. It codes for CASSWGAGAYEQYF.

Written as DNA, the CDR3 is TGCAGCGCGACTAGCGGTAATGAGCAGTTCTTC. This codes for CSATSGNEQFF. The J gene is TRBJ2-1, the V gene TRBV29-1; 9 nucleotides align to TRBD2. Germline assignment: CDR1 SQVTM and CDR2 ANQGSEA. The CDR3 spans 11 residues. V was clipped by 7 bases and J by 7 bases; unmatched bases: 2.

Concerning this clonotype itself: Its ends do not fully match the called genes, so a read error is possible. This chain connects TRBV3-1 to TRBJ1-5; TRBD1 is a possible D gene (5 bases). The CDR3 is 14 residues long. Germline V gives CDR1 LGHDT, CDR2 YNNKEL (reference sequence). CDR3: CASRQEGRIKPQHF. DNA for the CDR3: TGTGCCAGCAGACAAGAGGGACGAATTAAGCCCCAGCATTTT. The variable domain in full, with the rest retrieved from reference TRBV3-1 and TRBJ1-5, is DTAVSQTPKYLVTQMGNDKSIKCEQNLGHDTMYWYKQDSKKFLKIMFSYNNKELIINETVPNRFSPKSPDKAHLNLHINSLELGDSAVYFCASRQEGRIKPQHFGDGTRLSIL.

This clonotype was detected many times. The rearrangement links TRBV10-2 to TRBJ2-1; D is ambiguous. Looked up from germline, CDR1 is WSHSY and CDR2 is SAAADI. The CDR3 contains 13 residues. V lost 8 bases, J lost 8 bases, and 16 bases lay in between. CDR3 sequence (DNA): TGCGCCAGCTGTACTTACGAAAACGATGAGCAGTTCTTC. Its protein is CASCTYENDEQFF.

Of note for this clonotype: A read error may account for a junction end that differs from germline. The gene calls are TRBV7-9 and TRBJ2-1; D gene unclear. The CDR3 is 13 residues long. The germline gives CDR1 SEHNR, CDR2 FQNEAQ (reference sequence). The CDR3 loop is CASSFPQTAEQLF. Written as DNA, the CDR3 is TGTGCCAGCAGCTTTCCTCAAACTGCGGAGCAGCTCTTC.

This clonotype was seen repeatedly, ten times or more. This sequence joins TRBV4-1 and TRBJ1-3; D not certain. The ends were cut back, 4 bases at V and 4 bases at J, with 8 bases in the middle. Germline values: CDR1 MGHRA, CDR2 YSYEKL. The CDR3 loop spans 13 amino acids. In DNA, the CDR3 is TGCGCCAGCAGCCCACTAGAGGGAAACACCATATATTTT. Protein product: CASSPLEGNTIYF.

The gene calls are TRBV18 and TRBJ2-5, with D perhaps TRBD1 (6 bases). Trimming took off 4 bases at V and 0 bases at J, with 9 bases between the two ends. The CDR3 contains 14 residues. Germline V CDR1 and CDR2: KGHSH, LQKENI. The CDR3 DNA reads TGTGCCAGCTCACTCAGGACAGACCAAGAGACCCAGTACTTC. It translates to CASSLRTDQETQYF.

The genes are TRBV11-2 and TRBJ2-3; the D is unclear. The V end lost 2 bases, the J end lost 4 bases, and 10 bases lay between the germline ends. CDR1 is SGHAT and CDR2 is FQNNGV in the germline V gene. The CDR3 runs 14 residues. The CDR3 DNA follows: TGTGCCAGCAGCTTACTGGGCGGATCAGATACGCAGTATTTT. Translation: CASSLLGGSDTQYF.

The rearrangement uses TRBV3-1 and TRBJ2-4, with D perhaps matching TRBD1 (5 bases). This CDR3 has 13 amino acids. V was shortened by 5 bases and J by 8 bases, with 13 bases between the two germline ends. Germline lookup yields CDR1 LGHDT and CDR2 YNNKEL (reference sequence). CDR3 sequence reads: CASSKQVDDIQYF. CDR3 DNA sequence: TGTGCCAGCAGCAAACAGGTTGATGACATTCAGTACTTC.

On this clonotype: A much larger clone is a single base away; this may be a read error. The rearrangement links TRBV7-2 to TRBJ2-3; D unclear. Germline assignment: CDR1 SGHTA and CDR2 FQGNSA. The CDR3 runs 10 residues. Trimming removed 9 bases at V and 5 bases at J, with 6 bases between. CDR3 coding DNA: TGTGCCAGATACAAAGATACGCAGTATTTT. This sequence encodes CARYKDTQYF.

The V call is TRBV2, the J call TRBJ2-1, with 9 nucleotides matching TRBD2. Germline values: CDR1 SNHLY, CDR2 FYNNEI. V lost 8 bases and J lost 10; bases outside the gene matches: 9. The length of the CDR3 is 13 residues. CDR3: CASALAGWLEQFF. The DNA for the CDR3 is TGTGCCAGCGCTCTAGCGGGATGGCTCGAGCAGTTCTTC.

This chain uses TRBV27 with TRBJ2-1, with 8 bases aligning to TRBD2. V lost 6 bases, J lost 8 bases, and 12 bases stayed unmatched. The germline V gene encodes CDR1 MNHEY and CDR2 SMNVEV (reference sequence). CDR3 size: 15 residues. CDR3 sequence (DNA): TGTGCCAGCAGCCACCTAGCGGGCCGTCGTCATGAGCAGTTCTTC. This translates into CASSHLAGRRHEQFF.

This clonotype came up a few times. This may be a read error, as it is one base from a much larger clone. The CDR3 bases are TGCAGTGCTAGAGAAATAGGCGGGAGAACAGATACGCAGTATTTT. Its protein is CSAREIGGRTDTQYF. The chain carries TRBV20-1 and TRBJ2-3, with 7 nucleotides matching TRBD2. The V segment lost 0 bases and the J segment 3 bases; nucleotides outside the gene matches: 6. In germline, CDR1 is DFQATT, CDR2 SNEGSKA (reference sequence). The CDR3 sequence is 15 residues long.

This clonotype has ten or more counts. The chain links TRBV18 to TRBJ2-7; either TRBD1 or TRBD2 may fit D (5 bases each). The CDR3 runs 14 residues. Trimming stripped 4 bases from V and 2 bases from J, with 12 bases between. The germline gives CDR1 KGHSH, CDR2 LQKENI. In DNA form, the CDR3 reads TGTGCCAGCTCACGGGGACCGGACGCCTACGAGCAGTACTTC. Encoded protein: CASSRGPDAYEQYF.